The 10 T cell receptor beta chains below come from one sample, sequenced in a study of T cell changes during pregnancy in multiple sclerosis. Measured with immunoSEQ multiplex PCR; TCRdb has only the in-frame clones, and not every one. Of about 59,000 clones listed, nearly 95% are singletons. The material sequenced was CD8+ T cells from peripheral blood mononuclear cells, taken in the third trimester of pregnancy. The origin of the receptors is a female donor with multiple sclerosis, enrolled in a pregnancy study.

The chain couples TRBV7-8 to TRBJ2-5; D ambiguous. V was clipped by 2 bases and J by 1 base, with 5 bases between them. Germline CDR1 and CDR2: SGHVS and FQNEAQ. There are 13 residues in the CDR3. The CDR3 nucleotides read TGTGCCAGCAGCTTATACTCCCAAGAGACCCAGTACTTC. Its protein is CASSLYSQETQYF.

V is TRBV27 and J is TRBJ1-5, with 7 bases that match TRBD1. This CDR3 has 13 amino acids. The germline CDR1 and CDR2 sequences are MNHEY and SMNVEV (reference sequence). V shed 4 bases, J shed 5 bases, and the junction held 2 bases outside the gene matches. CDR3 amino acids: CASSWDSDQPQHF. The CDR3 coding sequence is TGTGCCAGCAGTTGGGACAGCGATCAGCCCCAGCATTTT.

The chain recombines TRBV19 with TRBJ2-7, with a possible D match to TRBD1 (6 bases). V was trimmed by 9 bases and J by 8 bases, leaving 17 bases between them. The CDR3 contains 12 residues. Germline CDR1 LNHDA, CDR2 SQIVND (reference sequence). The CDR3 DNA follows: TGTGCCAGCCGGGACACATCTTTAAAGCAGTACTTC. It specifies CASRDTSLKQYF.

This clone has just one count. The chain couples TRBV6-1 to TRBJ1-2; 10 bases are a match to TRBD1. CDR1 MNHNS and CDR2 SASEGT come from the germline V gene. The CDR3 has 17 residues. Losses at the gene ends were 2 bases for V and 8 bases for J; bases not matched to a gene: 14. This chain's CDR3 is CASSELLGQGVVGGYTF. The CDR3, as DNA: TGTGCCAGCAGTGAACTCCTCGGACAGGGGGTTGTGGGAGGCTACACCTTC.

The chain links TRBV5-4 to TRBJ2-5, with D perhaps matching TRBD2 (6 bases). Trimming shortened V by 2 bases and J by 5 bases, and 16 bases separated the two germline ends. CDR3 length: 15 amino acids. The V gene's germline CDR1 is SGHNT and CDR2 YYREEE (reference sequence). CDR3 sequence: CASSFPGRDSETQYF. The CDR3 coding sequence is TGTGCCAGCAGCTTCCCAGGACGGGACTCTGAGACCCAGTACTTC.

The chain links TRBV27 to TRBJ1-5; 12 nucleotides agree with TRBD1. The CDR3 covers 14 residues. The germline V gene has CDR1 MNHEY and CDR2 SMNVEV (reference sequence). With 6 bases clipped from V and 5 bases from J, the junction kept 2 bases outside the gene matches. The DNA of the CDR3 is TGTGCCAGCAGCCGGGACAGGGGGCATCAGCCCCAGCATTTT. Amino acids: CASSRDRGHQPQHF.

This clone occurred once. The chain carries TRBV6-4 and TRBJ2-2; TRBD1 matches 8 bases. This CDR3 has 15 amino acids. V lost 5 bases to trimming and J lost 4 bases; unmatched junction nucleotides: 6. The germline V gene has CDR1 MRHNA and CDR2 SNTAGT. The CDR3 is CASSQQGAGTGELFF. DNA for the CDR3: TGTGCCAGCAGTCAGCAGGGGGCCGGCACCGGGGAGCTGTTTTTT.

This clone was recorded at least ten times. Different DNA sequences within this sample yield the same CDR3. V gene TRBV5-1 combines with J gene TRBJ2-7, with 7 bases aligning to TRBD1. Losses at the gene ends were 0 bases for V and 2 bases for J; bases not matched to a gene: 2. CDR1 SGHRS and CDR2 YFSETQ come from the germline V gene. This CDR3 is 14 amino acids long. CDR3 DNA: TGCGCCAGCAGCTTGGGGACAGGTCCCTACGAGCAGTACTTC. This codes for CASSLGTGPYEQYF.

This chain links TRBV6-1 with TRBJ2-3; D remains unclear. CDR1 MNHNS and CDR2 SASEGT come from the germline V gene. The CDR3 covers 11 residues. Trimming cost V 10 bases and J 0 bases, with 5 bases left between them. CDR3 loop: CAIQSTDTQYF. Written as DNA, the CDR3 is TGTGCCATTCAGAGCACAGATACGCAGTATTTT.

The V gene is TRBV2, the J gene TRBJ2-3, with 8 positions matching TRBD2. J gave up 3 bases and V 8 bases, and 10 bases lay outside the gene matches. The germline V gene has CDR1 SNHLY and CDR2 FYNNEI. The CDR3 is 15 residues long. For the CDR3, the DNA is TGTGCCAGCGGTTTGCGGGAGGTAGAGACAGATACGCAGTATTTT. Protein product: CASGLREVETDTQYF.